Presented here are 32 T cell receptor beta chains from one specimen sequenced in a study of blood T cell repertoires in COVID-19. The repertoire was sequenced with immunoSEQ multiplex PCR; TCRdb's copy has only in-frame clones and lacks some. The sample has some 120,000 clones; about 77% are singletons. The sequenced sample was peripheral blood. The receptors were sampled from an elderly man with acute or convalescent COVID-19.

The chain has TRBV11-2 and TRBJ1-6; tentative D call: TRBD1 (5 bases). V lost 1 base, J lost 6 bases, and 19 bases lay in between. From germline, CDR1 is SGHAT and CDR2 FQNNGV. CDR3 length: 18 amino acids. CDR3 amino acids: CASSLVPRQLRGNSPLHF. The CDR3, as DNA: TGTGCCAGCAGCTTAGTACCCCGACAGCTCCGCGGTAATTCACCCCTCCACTTT.

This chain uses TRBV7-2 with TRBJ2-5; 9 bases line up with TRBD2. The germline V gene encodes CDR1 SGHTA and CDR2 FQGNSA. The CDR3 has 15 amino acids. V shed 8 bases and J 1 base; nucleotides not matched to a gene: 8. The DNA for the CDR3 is TGTGCCAGCGTCCGAGCGGGGGGTCCCCAAGAGACCCAGTACTTC. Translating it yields CASVRAGGPQETQYF.

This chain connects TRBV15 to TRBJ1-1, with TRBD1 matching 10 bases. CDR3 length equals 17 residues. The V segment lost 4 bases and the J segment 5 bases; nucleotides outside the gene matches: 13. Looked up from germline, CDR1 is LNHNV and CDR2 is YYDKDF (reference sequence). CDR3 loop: CATSKFDRGRPKTEAFF. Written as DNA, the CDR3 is TGTGCCACCAGCAAGTTCGACAGGGGGCGTCCTAAGACTGAAGCTTTCTTT.

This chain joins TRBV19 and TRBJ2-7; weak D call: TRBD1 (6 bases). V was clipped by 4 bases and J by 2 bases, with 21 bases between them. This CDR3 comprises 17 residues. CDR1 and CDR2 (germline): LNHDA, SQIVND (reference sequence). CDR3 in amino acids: CASSRTAIPSHTYEQYF. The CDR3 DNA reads TGTGCCAGTAGTAGGACAGCGATACCCAGTCATACCTACGAGCAGTACTTC.

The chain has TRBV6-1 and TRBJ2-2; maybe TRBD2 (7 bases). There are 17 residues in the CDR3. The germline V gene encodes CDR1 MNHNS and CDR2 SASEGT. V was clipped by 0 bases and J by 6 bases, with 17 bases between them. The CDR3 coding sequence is TGTGCCAGCAGTGAAGCGTTCGGGGGGCGCTTTCCCGGGGAGCTGTTTTTT. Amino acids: CASSEAFGGRFPGELFF.

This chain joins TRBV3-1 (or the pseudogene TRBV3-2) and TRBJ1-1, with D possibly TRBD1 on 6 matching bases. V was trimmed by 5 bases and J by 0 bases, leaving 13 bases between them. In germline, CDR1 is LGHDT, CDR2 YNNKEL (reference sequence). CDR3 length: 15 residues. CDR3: CASSSHTGMNTEAFF. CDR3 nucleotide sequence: TGTGCCAGCAGCTCCCATACAGGGATGAACACTGAAGCTTTCTTT.

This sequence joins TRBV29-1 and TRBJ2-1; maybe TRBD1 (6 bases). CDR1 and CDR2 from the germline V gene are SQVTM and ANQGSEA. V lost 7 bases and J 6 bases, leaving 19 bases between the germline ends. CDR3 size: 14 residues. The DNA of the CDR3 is TGCAGCGCACCTCGGACAGCACTCGTCAATGAGCAGTTCTTC. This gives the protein CSAPRTALVNEQFF.

The CDR3 sequence is CASTALNTAQGSNQPQHF. The CDR3 nucleotides read TGTGCCAGCACCGCTCTCAATACAGCCCAGGGGAGCAATCAGCCCCAGCATTTT. The V gene is TRBV2, the J gene TRBJ1-5; the D gene is possibly TRBD1 (6 bases). This CDR3 spans 18 amino acids. V lost 7 bases and J 1 base, leaving 23 bases between the germline ends. CDR1 and CDR2 (germline): SNHLY, FYNNEI.

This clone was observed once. Here the CDR3 reads CASSSGTGGREKLFF. The CDR3 nucleotides are TGTGCCAGCAGCTCAGGGACAGGGGGAAGAGAAAAACTGTTTTTT. V and J are TRBV7-6 and TRBJ1-4; 11 bases are shared with TRBD1. Per germline, CDR1 SGHVS and CDR2 FNYEAQ. V shed 4 bases, J shed 8 bases, and the junction held 6 bases outside the gene matches. CDR3 size: 15 residues.

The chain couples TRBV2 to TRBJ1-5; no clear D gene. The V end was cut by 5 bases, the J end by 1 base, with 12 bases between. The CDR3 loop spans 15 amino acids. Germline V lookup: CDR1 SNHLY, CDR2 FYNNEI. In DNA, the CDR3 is TGTGCCAGCAGTCCCGGAGGTCGGAGCAATCAGCCCCAGCATTTT. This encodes CASSPGGRSNQPQHF.

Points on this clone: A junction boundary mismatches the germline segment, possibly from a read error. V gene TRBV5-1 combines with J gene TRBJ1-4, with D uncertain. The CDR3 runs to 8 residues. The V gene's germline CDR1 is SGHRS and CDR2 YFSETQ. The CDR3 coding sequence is TGCGCCAGCAGCTCGGGGATTTTT. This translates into CASSSGIF. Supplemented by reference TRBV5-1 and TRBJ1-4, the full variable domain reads KAGVTQTPRYLIKTRGQQVTLSCSPISGHRSVSWYQQTPGQGLQFLFEYFSETQRNKGNFPGRFSGRQFSNSRSEMNVSTLELGDSALYLCASSSGIFGSGTQLSVL.

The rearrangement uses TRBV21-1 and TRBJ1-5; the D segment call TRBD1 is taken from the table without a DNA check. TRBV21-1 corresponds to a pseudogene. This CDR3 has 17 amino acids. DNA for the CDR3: TGTGCCAGCAGCAAAATTCAGGACAGGGGACCTAATCAGCCCCAGCATTTT. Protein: CASSKIQDRGPNQPQHF.

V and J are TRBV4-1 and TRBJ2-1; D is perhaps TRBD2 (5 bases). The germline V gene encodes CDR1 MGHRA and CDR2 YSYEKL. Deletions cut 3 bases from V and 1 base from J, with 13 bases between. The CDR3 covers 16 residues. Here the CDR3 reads CASSQAQWTSYNEQFF. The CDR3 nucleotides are TGCGCCAGCAGCCAGGCGCAATGGACTTCCTACAATGAGCAGTTCTTC.

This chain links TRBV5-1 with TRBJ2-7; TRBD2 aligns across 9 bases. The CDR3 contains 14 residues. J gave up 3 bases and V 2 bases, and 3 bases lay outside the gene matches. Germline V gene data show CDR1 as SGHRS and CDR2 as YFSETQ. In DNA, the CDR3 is TGCGCCAGCAGCTTAGCTAGCGGGGACTACGAGCAGTACTTC. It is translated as CASSLASGDYEQYF.

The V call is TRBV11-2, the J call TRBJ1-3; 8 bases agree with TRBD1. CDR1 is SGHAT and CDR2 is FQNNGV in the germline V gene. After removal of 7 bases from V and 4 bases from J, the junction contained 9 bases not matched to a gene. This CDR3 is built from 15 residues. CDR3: CASTRGQGSGNTIYF. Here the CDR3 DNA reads TGTGCCAGCACCCGAGGACAGGGCTCGGGAAACACCATATATTTT.

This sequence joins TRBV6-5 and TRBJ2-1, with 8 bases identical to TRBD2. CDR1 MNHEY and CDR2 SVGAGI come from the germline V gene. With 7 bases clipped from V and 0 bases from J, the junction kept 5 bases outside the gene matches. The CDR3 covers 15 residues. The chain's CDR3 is CASTVGGGSYNEQFF. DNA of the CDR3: TGTGCCAGCACCGTCGGGGGGGGCTCCTACAATGAGCAGTTCTTC.

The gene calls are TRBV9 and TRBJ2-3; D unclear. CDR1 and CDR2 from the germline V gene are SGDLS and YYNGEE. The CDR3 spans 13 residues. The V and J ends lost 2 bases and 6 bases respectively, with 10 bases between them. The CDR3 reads CASSVEASDTQYF. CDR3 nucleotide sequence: TGTGCCAGCAGCGTCGAAGCAAGCGATACGCAGTATTTT.

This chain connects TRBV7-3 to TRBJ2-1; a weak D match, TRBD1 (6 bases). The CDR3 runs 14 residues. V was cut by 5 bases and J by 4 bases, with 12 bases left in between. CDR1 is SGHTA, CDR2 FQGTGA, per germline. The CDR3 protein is CASSPWGLYNEQFF. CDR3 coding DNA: TGTGCCAGCAGCCCGTGGGGGCTGTACAATGAGCAGTTCTTC.

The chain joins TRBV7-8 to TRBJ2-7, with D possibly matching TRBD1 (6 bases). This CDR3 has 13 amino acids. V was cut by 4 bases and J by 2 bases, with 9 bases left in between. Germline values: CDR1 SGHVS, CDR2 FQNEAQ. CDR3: CASSYRTAYEQYF. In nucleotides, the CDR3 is TGTGCCAGCAGCTACCGGACAGCCTACGAGCAGTACTTC. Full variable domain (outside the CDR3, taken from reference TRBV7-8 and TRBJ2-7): GAGVSQSPRYKVAKRGQDVALRCDPISGHVSLFWYQQALGQGPEFLTYFQNEAQLDKSGLPSDRFFAERPEGSVSTLKIQRTQQEDSAVYLCASSYRTAYEQYFGPGTRLTVT.

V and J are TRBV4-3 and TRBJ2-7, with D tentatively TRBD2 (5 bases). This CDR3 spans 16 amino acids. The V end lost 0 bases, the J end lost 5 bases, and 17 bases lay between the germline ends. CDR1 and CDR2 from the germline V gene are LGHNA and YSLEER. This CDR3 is CASSQDWRNLRDEQYF. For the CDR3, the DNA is TGCGCCAGCAGCCAAGATTGGAGGAACCTTAGGGACGAGCAGTACTTC.

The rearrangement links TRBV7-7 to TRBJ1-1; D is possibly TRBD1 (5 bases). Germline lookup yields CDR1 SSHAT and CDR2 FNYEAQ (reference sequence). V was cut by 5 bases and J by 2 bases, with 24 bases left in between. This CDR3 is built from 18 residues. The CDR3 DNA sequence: TGTGCCAGCAGCCCCCCAGGGTTCGTTGTAGGGGCAAACACTGAAGCTTTCTTT. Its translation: CASSPPGFVVGANTEAFF.

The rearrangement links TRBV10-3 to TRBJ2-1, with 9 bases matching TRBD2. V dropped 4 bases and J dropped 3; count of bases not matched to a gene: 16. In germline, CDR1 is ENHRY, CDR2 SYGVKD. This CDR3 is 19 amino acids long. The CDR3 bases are TGTGCCATCAGTGGGGAAAATGTTTGGCTGCGGGGGGGCTACAATGAGCAGTTCTTC. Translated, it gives CAISGENVWLRGGYNEQFF.

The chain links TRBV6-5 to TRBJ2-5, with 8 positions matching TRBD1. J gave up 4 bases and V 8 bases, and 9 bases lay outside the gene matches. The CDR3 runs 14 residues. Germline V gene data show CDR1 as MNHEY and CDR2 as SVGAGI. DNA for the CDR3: TGTGCCAGCGGGAGGACAGGGCCGGGAGAGACCCAGTACTTC. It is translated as CASGRTGPGETQYF.

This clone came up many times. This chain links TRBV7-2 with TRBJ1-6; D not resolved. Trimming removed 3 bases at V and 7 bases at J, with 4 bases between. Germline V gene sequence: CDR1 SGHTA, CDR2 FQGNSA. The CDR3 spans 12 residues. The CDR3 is CASSFLNSPLHF. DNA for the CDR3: TGTGCCAGCAGCTTTCTGAATTCACCCCTCCACTTT. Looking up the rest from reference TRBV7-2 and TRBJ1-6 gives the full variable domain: GAGVSQSPSNKVTEKGKDVELRCDPISGHTALYWYRQSLGQGLEFLIYFQGNSAPDKSGLPSDRFSAERTGGSVSTLTIQRTQQEDSAVYLCASSFLNSPLHFGNGTRLTVT.

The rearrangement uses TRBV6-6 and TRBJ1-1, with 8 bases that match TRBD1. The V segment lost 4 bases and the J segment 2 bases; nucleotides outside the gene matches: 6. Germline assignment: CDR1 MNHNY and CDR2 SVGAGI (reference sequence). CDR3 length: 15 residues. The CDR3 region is CASSLAGTGNTEAFF. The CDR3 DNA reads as TGTGCCAGCAGTTTGGCCGGGACAGGCAACACTGAAGCTTTCTTT.

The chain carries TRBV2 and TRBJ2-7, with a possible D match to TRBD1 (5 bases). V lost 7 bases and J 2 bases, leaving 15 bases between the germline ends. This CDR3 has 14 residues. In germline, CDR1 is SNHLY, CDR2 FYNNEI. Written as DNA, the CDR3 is TGTGCCAGCACACCTACGACAGTAACCTACGAGCAGTACTTC. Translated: CASTPTTVTYEQYF.

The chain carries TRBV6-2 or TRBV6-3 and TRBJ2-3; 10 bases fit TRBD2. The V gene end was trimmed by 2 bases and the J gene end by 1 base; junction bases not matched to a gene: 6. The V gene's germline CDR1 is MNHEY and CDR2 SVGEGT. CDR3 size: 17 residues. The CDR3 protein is CASSYASGGPRTDTQYF. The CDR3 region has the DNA TGTGCCAGCAGTTACGCTAGCGGGGGCCCTCGCACAGATACGCAGTATTTT.

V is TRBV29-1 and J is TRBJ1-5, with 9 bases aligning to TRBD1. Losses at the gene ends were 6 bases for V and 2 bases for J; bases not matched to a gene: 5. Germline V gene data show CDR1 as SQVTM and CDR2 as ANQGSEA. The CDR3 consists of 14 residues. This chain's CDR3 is CSVRQGEGNQPQHF. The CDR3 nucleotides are TGCAGCGTAAGACAGGGGGAAGGCAATCAGCCCCAGCATTTT.

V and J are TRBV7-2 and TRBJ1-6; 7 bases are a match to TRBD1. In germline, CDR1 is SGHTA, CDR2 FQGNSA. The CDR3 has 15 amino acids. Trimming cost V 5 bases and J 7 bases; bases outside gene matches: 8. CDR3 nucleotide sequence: TGTGCCAGCAGCGAGAGACAGGGTAGAAATTCACCCCTCCACTTT. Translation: CASSERQGRNSPLHF.

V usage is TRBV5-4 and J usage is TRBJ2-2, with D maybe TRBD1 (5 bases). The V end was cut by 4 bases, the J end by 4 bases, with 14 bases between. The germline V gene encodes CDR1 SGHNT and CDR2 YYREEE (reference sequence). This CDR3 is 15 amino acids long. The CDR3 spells CASSRSLGVTGELFF. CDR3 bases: TGTGCCAGCAGCCGTTCCTTAGGGGTCACCGGGGAGCTGTTTTTT.

The CDR3 here is CASSLGAGLGEQYF. The CDR3 bases are TGTGCCAGCAGCTTAGGGGCAGGGTTGGGCGAGCAGTACTTC. The chain couples TRBV7-2 to TRBJ2-7; perhaps TRBD1 as D (5 bases). V was shortened by 1 base and J by 6 bases, with 13 bases between the two germline ends. The CDR3 has 14 residues. In germline, CDR1 is SGHTA, CDR2 FQGNSA.

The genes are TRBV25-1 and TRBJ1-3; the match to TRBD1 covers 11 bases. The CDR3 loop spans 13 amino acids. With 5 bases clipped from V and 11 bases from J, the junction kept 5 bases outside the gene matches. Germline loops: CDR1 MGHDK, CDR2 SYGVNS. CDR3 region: CASSWGTGGSIYF. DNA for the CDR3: TGTGCCAGCAGTTGGGGGACAGGGGGTTCCATATATTTT.